The 22 T cell receptor beta chains below were found in one sample sequenced in a study of blood T cell repertoires in COVID-19. Using immunoSEQ multiplex PCR, the repertoire was profiled, and TCRdb retains in-frame clones only, with some absent. This table holds about 200,000 clones, approximately 85% found once. Sequencing input: peripheral blood. All receptors come from a woman in her 70s with COVID-19, enrolled during active disease.

The V call is TRBV18, the J call TRBJ1-2, with D tentatively TRBD1 (5 bases). Germline lookup yields CDR1 KGHSH and CDR2 LQKENI. Between the trimmed V and J ends, which lost 2 bases and 2 bases, there was a span of 12 bases. There are 15 residues in the CDR3. The CDR3 reads CASSPSRDFNYGYTF. In DNA form, the CDR3 reads TGTGCCAGCTCACCAAGTAGGGACTTCAACTATGGCTACACCTTC.

This rearrangement joins TRBV7-8 to TRBJ1-1, with D tentatively TRBD1 (6 bases). This CDR3 is built from 15 residues. The germline V gene encodes CDR1 SGHVS and CDR2 FQNEAQ. V lost 5 bases and J lost 0, with 13 bases in between. CDR3 residues: CASSPRQALNTEAFF. Here the CDR3 DNA reads TGTGCCAGCAGCCCCAGACAGGCCCTGAACACTGAAGCTTTCTTT.

The chain is built from TRBV6-5 and TRBJ2-7; 10 positions match TRBD1. Germline CDR1 is MNHEY and CDR2 is SVGAGI. CDR3 length equals 14 residues. V lost 4 bases, J lost 6 bases, and 6 bases stayed unmatched. The CDR3 loop is CASSWTGGISEQYF. CDR3 DNA: TGTGCCAGCAGTTGGACAGGGGGGATAAGCGAGCAGTACTTC.

This sequence joins TRBV5-6 and TRBJ1-6; maybe TRBD1 (5 bases). The germline gives CDR1 SGHDT, CDR2 YYEEEE. V lost 2 bases to trimming and J lost 3 bases, with 9 bases between them. The CDR3 totals 15 residues. CDR3 nucleotide sequence: TGTGCCAGCAGCTTTGACAGCATCTATAATTCACCCCTCCACTTT. Translation gives CASSFDSIYNSPLHF.

The chain employs TRBV4-3 and TRBJ2-3, with 9 bases aligning to TRBD2. The germline V gene has CDR1 LGHNA and CDR2 YSLEER. The trim removed 3 bases at V and 2 bases at J, leaving 3 bases unmatched. CDR3 length: 15 residues. CDR3 coding DNA: TGCGCCAGCAGCCAGAGCGGGGGGACCACAGATACGCAGTATTTT. Translating gives CASSQSGGTTDTQYF.

The gene calls are TRBV28 and TRBJ2-1; 10 nucleotides match TRBD2. Germline V gene data show CDR1 as MDHEN and CDR2 as SYDVKM. CDR3 length: 15 amino acids. Germline trimming cut 5 bases from V and 0 bases from J; bases unmatched to any gene: 1. CDR3 protein: CASSVAGGSYNEQFF. For the CDR3, the DNA is TGTGCCAGCAGTGTAGCGGGGGGCTCCTACAATGAGCAGTTCTTC.

This clone was detected only a few times. V is TRBV5-4 and J is TRBJ1-2; 9 bases are shared with TRBD1. CDR3 size: 16 residues. Germline trimming cut 1 base from V and 5 bases from J; bases unmatched to any gene: 9. Germline CDR1 is SGHNT and CDR2 is YYREEE (reference sequence). The CDR3 is CASSLRSTGGSYGYTF. CDR3 bases: TGTGCCAGCAGCTTGAGATCGACAGGGGGGAGTTATGGCTACACCTTC.

CDR3 protein: CASSLAYHSGYTF. Written as DNA, the CDR3 is TGTGCCAGCAGTTTAGCCTACCATAGTGGCTACACCTTC. The J gene is TRBJ1-2, the V gene TRBV12-3 or TRBV12-4; no reliable D call. The V end was cut by 0 bases, the J end by 7 bases, with 9 bases between. The CDR3 loop spans 13 amino acids.

The V gene is TRBV5-4, the J gene TRBJ2-3; D possibly corresponds to TRBD1 (6 bases). With 4 bases removed from V and 3 bases from J, the gap between germline ends came to 12 bases. The length of the CDR3 is 14 residues. Germline assignment: CDR1 SGHNT and CDR2 YYREEE (reference sequence). The CDR3 DNA is TGTGCCAGCAGCCTAGGGGGTGAGACAGATACGCAGTATTTT. It specifies CASSLGGETDTQYF. The full variable domain, with the rest looked up from reference TRBV5-4 and TRBJ2-3, is ETGVTQSPTHLIKTRGQQVTLRCSSQSGHNTVSWYQQALGQGPQFIFQYYREEENGRGNFPPRFSGLQFPNYSSELNVNALELDDSALYLCASSLGGETDTQYFGPGTRLTVL.

The J gene is TRBJ1-4, the V gene TRBV19; 7 bases are a match to TRBD1. CDR3 length equals 15 residues. Germline V gene lookup returns CDR1 LNHDA and CDR2 SQIVND (reference sequence). V shed 4 bases, J shed 5 bases, and the junction held 7 bases outside the gene matches. The CDR3 here is CASSTQGQSNEKLFF. The CDR3 region has the DNA TGTGCCAGTAGTACCCAGGGACAGTCCAATGAAAAACTGTTTTTT.

This clone showed up just a few times. The genes are TRBV6-2 or TRBV6-3 and TRBJ1-2; D ambiguous. From germline, CDR1 is MNHEY and CDR2 SVGEGT. V was shortened by 5 bases and J by 4 bases, with 11 bases between the two germline ends. The CDR3 has 13 residues. The CDR3 bases are TGTGCCAGCAGTGGGCAGGTTGTCTATGGCTACACCTTC. Translating it yields CASSGQVVYGYTF.

The V gene is TRBV19, the J gene TRBJ1-6; 7 bases line up with TRBD1. J was trimmed by 6 bases and V by 5 bases; bases with no gene match: 7. This CDR3 has 15 residues. Per the germline V gene, CDR1 is LNHDA and CDR2 is SQIVND (reference sequence). CDR3 amino acids: CASSVQQGSNSPLHF. In nucleotides, the CDR3 is TGTGCCAGTAGTGTGCAACAGGGGAGTAATTCACCCCTCCACTTT.

The V gene is TRBV10-3, the J gene TRBJ1-1, with a weak D call TRBD1 (6 bases). CDR1 and CDR2 from the germline V gene are ENHRY and SYGVKD. The CDR3 totals 13 residues. The V and J ends lost 10 bases and 4 bases respectively, with 16 bases between them. The CDR3, as DNA: TGTGCCACTGAGACAGGCGGCGGCACTGAAGCTTTCTTT. Translated, it gives CATETGGGTEAFF.

J is TRBJ1-2 and V is TRBV29-1; 12 bases line up with TRBD1. Trimming at V came to 4 bases and at J to 6 bases, leaving 3 bases not matched to a gene. In germline, CDR1 is SQVTM, CDR2 ANQGSEA. The CDR3 is 13 residues long. This CDR3 is CSVGDRGLNGYTF. The CDR3, as DNA: TGCAGCGTTGGGGACAGGGGGCTGAATGGCTACACCTTC.

The genes are TRBV7-2 and TRBJ1-4, with D possibly TRBD1 on 5 matching bases. The CDR3 contains 16 residues. V was pared by 5 bases and J by 5 bases, with 18 bases between. Germline assignment: CDR1 SGHTA and CDR2 FQGNSA. In nucleotides, the CDR3 is TGTGCCAGCAGCAACTATCAGGGCCCCTCAAATGAAAAACTGTTTTTT. It is translated as CASSNYQGPSNEKLFF.

The chain employs TRBV11-3 and TRBJ1-1; the D gene is possibly TRBD1 (5 bases). V was shortened by 4 bases and J by 7 bases, with 16 bases between the two germline ends. Per the germline V gene, CDR1 is SGHNT and CDR2 is YENEEA. The CDR3 sequence is 14 residues long. The CDR3 DNA is TGTGCCAGCAGCTCCCACGGTCAGGGTAATGAAGCTTTCTTT. Translated: CASSSHGQGNEAFF.

The chain employs TRBV6-2 or TRBV6-3 and TRBJ2-2, with 7 nucleotides matching TRBD2. CDR1 and CDR2 from the germline V gene are MNHEY and SVGEGT. The CDR3 extends over 16 amino acids. V gave up 3 bases and J gave up 2 bases; unmatched junction bases: 6. The CDR3 is CASSYRGGPNTGELFF. The DNA for the CDR3 is TGTGCCAGCAGTTATCGCGGGGGACCAAACACCGGGGAGCTGTTTTTT.

This chain joins TRBV25-1 and TRBJ1-2; tentatively, D is TRBD1 (5 bases). V was trimmed by 6 bases and J by 0 bases, leaving 11 bases between them. Germline loops: CDR1 MGHDK, CDR2 SYGVNS. The CDR3 extends over 14 amino acids. The CDR3 loop is CASRGRGSNYGYTF. In nucleotides, the CDR3 is TGTGCCAGCAGGGGGAGGGGCTCTAACTATGGCTACACCTTC.

The rearrangement links TRBV29-1 to TRBJ1-1, with no clear D. Trimming removed 3 bases at V and 0 bases at J, with 11 bases between. Looked up from germline, CDR1 is SQVTM and CDR2 is ANQGSEA. The CDR3 has 14 amino acids. The CDR3 DNA follows: TGCAGCGTTGAGTTTGGCAGGTTGAACACTGAAGCTTTCTTT. It translates to CSVEFGRLNTEAFF.

The CDR3 sequence: CASGDSPMNTEAFF. The CDR3 bases are TGTGCCAGTGGGGACAGTCCTATGAACACTGAAGCTTTCTTT. V usage is TRBV19 and J usage is TRBJ1-1, with 7 bases aligning to TRBD1. CDR3 size: 14 residues. CDR1 and CDR2 from the germline V gene are LNHDA and SQIVND (reference sequence). The junction had 6 bases not matched to a gene; V was cut back by 8 bases and J by 0 bases.

The gene calls are TRBV5-4 and TRBJ2-3; 13 nucleotides align to TRBD2. The CDR3 contains 18 residues. Looked up from germline, CDR1 is SGHNT and CDR2 is YYREEE (reference sequence). V was pared by 2 bases and J by 0 bases, with 6 bases of the junction left unmatched. The CDR3 nucleotides read TGTGCCAGCAGCTTTGGGACTAGCGGGACCATTAGCACAGATACGCAGTATTTT. Translated: CASSFGTSGTISTDTQYF.

This chain uses TRBV15 with TRBJ1-6; 7 bases line up with TRBD1. Germline V lookup: CDR1 LNHNV, CDR2 YYDKDF (reference sequence). The CDR3 contains 13 residues. The V gene end was trimmed by 1 base and the J gene end by 9 bases; junction bases not matched to a gene: 0. CDR3 DNA: TGTGCCACCAGCAGAGGGACAGGTTCACCCCTCCACTTT. Amino acid sequence: CATSRGTGSPLHF.